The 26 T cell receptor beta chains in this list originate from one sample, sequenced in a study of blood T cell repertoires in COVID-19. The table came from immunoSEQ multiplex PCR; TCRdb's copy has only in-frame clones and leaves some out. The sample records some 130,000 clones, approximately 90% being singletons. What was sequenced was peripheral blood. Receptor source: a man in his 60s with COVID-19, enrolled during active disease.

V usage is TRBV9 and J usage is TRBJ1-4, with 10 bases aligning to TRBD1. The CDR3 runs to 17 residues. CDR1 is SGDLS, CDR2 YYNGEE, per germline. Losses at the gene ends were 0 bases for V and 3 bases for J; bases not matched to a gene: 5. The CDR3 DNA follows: TGTGCCAGCAGCGTAGGGACAGGGGGACTCGCTAATGAAAAACTGTTTTTT. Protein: CASSVGTGGLANEKLFF.

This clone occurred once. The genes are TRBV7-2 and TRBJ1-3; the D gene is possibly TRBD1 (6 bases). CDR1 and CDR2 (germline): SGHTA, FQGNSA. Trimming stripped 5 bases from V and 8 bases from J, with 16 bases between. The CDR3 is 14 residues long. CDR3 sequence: CASSPPGQRDTIYF. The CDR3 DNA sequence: TGTGCCAGCAGCCCGCCAGGACAGAGGGACACCATATATTTT.

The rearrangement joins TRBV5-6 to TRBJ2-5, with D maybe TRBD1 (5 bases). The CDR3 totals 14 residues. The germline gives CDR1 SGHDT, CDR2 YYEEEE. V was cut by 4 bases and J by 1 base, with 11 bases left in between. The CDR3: CASSRKDTQETQYF. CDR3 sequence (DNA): TGTGCCAGCAGCCGAAAGGACACCCAAGAGACCCAGTACTTC.

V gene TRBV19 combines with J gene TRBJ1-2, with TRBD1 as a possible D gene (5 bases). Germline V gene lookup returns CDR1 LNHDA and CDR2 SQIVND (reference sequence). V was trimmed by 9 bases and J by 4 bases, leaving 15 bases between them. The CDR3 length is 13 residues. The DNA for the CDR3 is TGTGCCAGCAGGCGACAGCCGTTCTATGGCTACACCTTC. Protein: CASRRQPFYGYTF.

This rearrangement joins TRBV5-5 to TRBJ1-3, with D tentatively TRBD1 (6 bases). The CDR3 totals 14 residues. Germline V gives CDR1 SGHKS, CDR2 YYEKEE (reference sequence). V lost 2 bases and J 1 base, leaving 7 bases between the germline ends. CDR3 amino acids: CASSLQGSGNTIYF. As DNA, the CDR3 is TGTGCCAGCAGCTTACAGGGTTCTGGAAACACCATATATTTT.

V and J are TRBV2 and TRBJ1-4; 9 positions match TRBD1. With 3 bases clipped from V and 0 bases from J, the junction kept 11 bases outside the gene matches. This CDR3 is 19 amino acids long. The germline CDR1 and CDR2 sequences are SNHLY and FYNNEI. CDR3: CASSDPLDRGLATNEKLFF. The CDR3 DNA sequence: TGTGCCAGCAGTGATCCTCTGGACAGGGGATTGGCAACTAATGAAAAACTGTTTTTT. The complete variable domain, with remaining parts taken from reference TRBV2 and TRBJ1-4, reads EPEVTQTPSHQVTQMGQEVILRCVPISNHLYFYWYRQILGQKVEFLVSFYNNEISEKSEIFDDQFSVERPDGSNFTLKIRSTKLEDSAMYFCASSDPLDRGLATNEKLFFGSGTQLSVL.

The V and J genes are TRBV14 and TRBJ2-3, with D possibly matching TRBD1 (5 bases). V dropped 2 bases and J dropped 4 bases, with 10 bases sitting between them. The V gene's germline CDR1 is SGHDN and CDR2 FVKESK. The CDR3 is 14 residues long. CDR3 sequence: CASSQLGAADTQYF. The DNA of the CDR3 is TGTGCCAGCAGCCAATTAGGGGCCGCAGATACGCAGTATTTT. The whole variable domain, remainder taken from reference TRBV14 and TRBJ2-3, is EAGVTQFPSHSVIEKGQTVTLRCDPISGHDNLYWYRRVMGKEIKFLLHFVKESKQDESGMPNNRFLAERTGGTYSTLKVQPAELEDSGVYFCASSQLGAADTQYFGPGTRLTVL.

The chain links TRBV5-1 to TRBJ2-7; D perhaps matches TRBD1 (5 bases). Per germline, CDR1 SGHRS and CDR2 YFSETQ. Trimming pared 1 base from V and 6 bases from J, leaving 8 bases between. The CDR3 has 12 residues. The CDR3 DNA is TGCGCCAGCAGCTTGTTCCAGGGCGAGCAGTACTTC. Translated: CASSLFQGEQYF.

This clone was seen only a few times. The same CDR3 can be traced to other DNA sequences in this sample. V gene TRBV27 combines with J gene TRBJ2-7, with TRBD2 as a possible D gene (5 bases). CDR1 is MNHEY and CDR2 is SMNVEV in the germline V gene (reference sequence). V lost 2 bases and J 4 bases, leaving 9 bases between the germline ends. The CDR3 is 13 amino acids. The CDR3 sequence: CASSLEGSYEQYF. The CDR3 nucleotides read TGTGCCAGCAGTTTAGAGGGCTCGTACGAGCAGTACTTC.

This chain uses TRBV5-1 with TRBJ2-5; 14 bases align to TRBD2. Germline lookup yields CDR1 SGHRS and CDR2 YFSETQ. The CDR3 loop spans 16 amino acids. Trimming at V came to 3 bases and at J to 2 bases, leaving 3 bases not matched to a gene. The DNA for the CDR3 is TGCGCCAGCAGCTCGGGACTAGCGGGGGCTCAAGAGACCCAGTACTTC. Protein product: CASSSGLAGAQETQYF.

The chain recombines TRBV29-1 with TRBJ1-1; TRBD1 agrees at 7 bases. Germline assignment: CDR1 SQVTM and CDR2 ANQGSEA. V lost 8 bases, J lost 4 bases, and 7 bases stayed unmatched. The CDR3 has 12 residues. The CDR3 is CSTQTGSTEAFF. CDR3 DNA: TGCAGCACCCAGACAGGGAGCACTGAAGCTTTCTTT.

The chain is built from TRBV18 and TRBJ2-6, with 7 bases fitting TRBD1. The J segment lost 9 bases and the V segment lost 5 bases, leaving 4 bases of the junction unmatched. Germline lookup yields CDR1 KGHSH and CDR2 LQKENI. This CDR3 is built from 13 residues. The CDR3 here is CASSVGQINVLTF. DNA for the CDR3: TGTGCCAGCTCAGTGGGACAGATCAACGTCCTGACTTTC. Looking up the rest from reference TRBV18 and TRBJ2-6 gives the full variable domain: NAGVMQNPRHLVRRRGQEARLRCSPMKGHSHVYWYRQLPEEGLKFMVYLQKENIIDESGMPKERFSAEFPKEGPSILRIQQVVRGDSAAYFCASSVGQINVLTFGAGSRLTVL.

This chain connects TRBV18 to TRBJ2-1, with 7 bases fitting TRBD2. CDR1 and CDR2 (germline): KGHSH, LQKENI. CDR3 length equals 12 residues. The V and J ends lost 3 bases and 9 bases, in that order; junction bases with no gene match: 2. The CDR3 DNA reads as TGTGCCAGCTCACCTGGGGGGGGTGAGCAGTTCTTC. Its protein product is CASSPGGGEQFF.

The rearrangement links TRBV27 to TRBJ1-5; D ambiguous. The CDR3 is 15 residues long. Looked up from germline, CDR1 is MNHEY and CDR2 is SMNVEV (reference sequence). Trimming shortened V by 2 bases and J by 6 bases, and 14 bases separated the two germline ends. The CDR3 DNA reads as TGTGCCAGCAGTTTAGTCAAGGCCGCGGGTCAGCCCCAGCATTTT. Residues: CASSLVKAAGQPQHF.

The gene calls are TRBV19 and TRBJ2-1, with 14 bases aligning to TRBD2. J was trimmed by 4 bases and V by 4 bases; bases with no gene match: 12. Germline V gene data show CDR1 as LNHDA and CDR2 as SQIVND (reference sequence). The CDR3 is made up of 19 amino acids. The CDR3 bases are TGTGCCAGTAGTAAGGCGGGACTAGCGGGGGTCTTAGGGTACAATGAGCAGTTCTTC. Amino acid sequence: CASSKAGLAGVLGYNEQFF.

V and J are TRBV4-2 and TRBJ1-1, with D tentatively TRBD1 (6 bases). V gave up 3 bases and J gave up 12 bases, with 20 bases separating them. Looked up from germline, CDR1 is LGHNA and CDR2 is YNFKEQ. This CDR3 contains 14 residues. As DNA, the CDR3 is TGTGCCAGCAGCCATCGCACCGGACAGCCTGAGACTTTCTTT. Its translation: CASSHRTGQPETFF.

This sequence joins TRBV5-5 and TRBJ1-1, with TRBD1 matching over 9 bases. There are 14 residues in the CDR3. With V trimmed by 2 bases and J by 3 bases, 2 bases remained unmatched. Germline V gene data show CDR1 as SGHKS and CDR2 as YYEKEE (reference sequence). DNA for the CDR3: TGTGCCAGCAGCTTCCGGGACAGGGACACTGAAGCTTTCTTT. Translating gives CASSFRDRDTEAFF.

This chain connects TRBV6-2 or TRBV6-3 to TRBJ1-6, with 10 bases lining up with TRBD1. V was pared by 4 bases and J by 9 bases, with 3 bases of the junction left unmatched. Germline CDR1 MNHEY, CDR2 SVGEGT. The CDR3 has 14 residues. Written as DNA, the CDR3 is TGTGCCAGCAGTTTGGGACAGGGGCTTTCACCCCTCCACTTT. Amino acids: CASSLGQGLSPLHF.

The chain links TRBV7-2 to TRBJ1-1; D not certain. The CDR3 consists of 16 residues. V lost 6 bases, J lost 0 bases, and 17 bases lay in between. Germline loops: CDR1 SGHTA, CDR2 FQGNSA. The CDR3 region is CASRPDWTIMNTEAFF. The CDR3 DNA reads TGTGCCAGCAGACCAGACTGGACTATCATGAACACTGAAGCTTTCTTT.

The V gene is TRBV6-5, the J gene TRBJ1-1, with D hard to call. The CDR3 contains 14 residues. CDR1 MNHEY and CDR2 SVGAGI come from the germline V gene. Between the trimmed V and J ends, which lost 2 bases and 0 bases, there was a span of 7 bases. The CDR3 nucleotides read TGTGCCAGCAGTTACGGCTCCATGAACACTGAAGCTTTCTTT. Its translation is CASSYGSMNTEAFF.

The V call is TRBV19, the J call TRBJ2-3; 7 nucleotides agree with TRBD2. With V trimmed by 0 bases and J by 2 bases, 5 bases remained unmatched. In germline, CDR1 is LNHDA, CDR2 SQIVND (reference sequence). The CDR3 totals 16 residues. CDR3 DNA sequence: TGTGCCAGTAGTATAGAGGCTAGCGGAATCACAGATACGCAGTATTTT. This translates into CASSIEASGITDTQYF.

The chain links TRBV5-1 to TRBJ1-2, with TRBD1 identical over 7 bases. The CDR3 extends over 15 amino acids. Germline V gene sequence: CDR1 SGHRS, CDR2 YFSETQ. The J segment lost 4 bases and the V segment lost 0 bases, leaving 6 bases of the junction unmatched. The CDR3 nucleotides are TGCGCCAGCAGCTTGGCGTTTGGGACAGCCTATGGCTACACCTTC. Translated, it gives CASSLAFGTAYGYTF.

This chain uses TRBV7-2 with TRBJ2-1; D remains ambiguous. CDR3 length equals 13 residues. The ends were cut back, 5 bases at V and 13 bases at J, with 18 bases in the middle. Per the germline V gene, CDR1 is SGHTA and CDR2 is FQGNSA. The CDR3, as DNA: TGTGCCAGCAGCAACTCAATCGAAATCGCTCAGTTCTTC. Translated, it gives CASSNSIEIAQFF.

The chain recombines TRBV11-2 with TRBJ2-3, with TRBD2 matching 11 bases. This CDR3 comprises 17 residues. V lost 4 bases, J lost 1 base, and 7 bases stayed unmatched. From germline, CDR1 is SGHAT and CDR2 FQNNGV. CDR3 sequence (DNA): TGTGCCAGCAGCTCTGGTAGCGGGGGGGTTCGCACAGATACGCAGTATTTT. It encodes CASSSGSGGVRTDTQYF.

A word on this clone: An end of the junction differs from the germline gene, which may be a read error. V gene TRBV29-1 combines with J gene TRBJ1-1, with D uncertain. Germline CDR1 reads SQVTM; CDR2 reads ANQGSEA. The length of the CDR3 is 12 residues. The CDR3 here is CSGEAADNEAFF. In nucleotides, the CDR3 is TGCAGCGGTGAAGCAGCAGACAATGAAGCTTTCTTT.

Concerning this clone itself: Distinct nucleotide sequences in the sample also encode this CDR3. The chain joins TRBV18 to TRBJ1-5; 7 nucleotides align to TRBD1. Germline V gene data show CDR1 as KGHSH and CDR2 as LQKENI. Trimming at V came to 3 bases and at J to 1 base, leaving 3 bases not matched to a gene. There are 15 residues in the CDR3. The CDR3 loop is CASSPQGGSNQPQHF. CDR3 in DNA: TGTGCCAGCTCACCGCAGGGGGGAAGCAATCAGCCCCAGCATTTT.